One T cell receptor (beta chain) is described in this entry. This sample was taken from a study of metastatic and nonmetastatic thyroid tumors. Patients had received no treatment of any kind before thyroid surgery. TCRdb re-called the PCR reads through MiXCR. The sample consists of about 38,000 clones, about 24% of them appearing once. The clonotype comes from a female donor with papillary thyroid cancer or a benign thyroid nodule (not recorded which). Some clones in this sample may be carry-over from other donors' samples. The sequenced material came from blood.

The CDR3 region is CAWSTDSYGYTF. CDR3 in DNA: TGTGCCTGGAGTACGGACAGCTATGGCTACACCTTC. The chain uses TRBV30 and TRBJ1-2, with D perhaps matching TRBD1 (6 bases). V was trimmed by 2 bases and J by 4 bases, leaving 8 bases between them. This CDR3 spans 12 amino acids. Germline V CDR1 and CDR2: GTSNPN, SVGIG (reference sequence).